This TCR beta chain comes out of a study of blood T cell repertoires in COVID-19. Trimming stripped 4 bases from V and 2 bases from J, with 10 bases between. Germline CDR1 is SGHDT and CDR2 is YYEEEE. CDR3 length equals 14 residues. Profiling relied on immunoSEQ multiplex PCR, and the TCRdb table lists in-frame clones only, not all of them. Counted here are under 250,000 clones, about 89% occurring once; the ten biggest clones make up around 1.5%. The V and J genes are TRBV5-6 and TRBJ1-3; no reliable D call. This TCR derives from a woman aged 60-75 years who had recovered from COVID-19. Sequenced: peripheral blood. This chain's CDR3 is CASSPDITGNTIYF. CDR3 DNA sequence: TGTGCCAGCAGCCCCGACATTACTGGAAACACCATATATTTT.